The 9 T cell receptor beta chains in this list originate from one sample, sequenced in a study of shared clonotypes between healthy human individuals. The table came from immunoSEQ multiplex PCR; TCRdb's copy has only in-frame clones and leaves some out. Among approximately 530,000 clones, 90% to 96% were seen once, and the ten largest hold 0.06%. The specimen was naive CD4+ T cells sorted from blood. The subset: CD45RA+ positively selected. Receptors originate from a woman between 25 and 40 years old in good health.

The chain joins TRBV5-1 to TRBJ1-3; 12 bases align to TRBD1. CDR1 is SGHRS and CDR2 is YFSETQ in the germline V gene. V was clipped by 0 bases and J by 6 bases; unmatched bases: 7. The CDR3 has 17 residues. In DNA, the CDR3 is TGCGCCAGCAGCTTGGCCGGGACAGGGGGCTCCCAAAACACCATATATTTT. Translating gives CASSLAGTGGSQNTIYF.

This chain connects TRBV6-6 to TRBJ1-5; a weak D match, TRBD1 (6 bases). The CDR3 covers 15 residues. V was pared by 6 bases and J by 0 bases, with 12 bases between. CDR1 and CDR2 from the germline V gene are MNHNY and SVGAGI (reference sequence). The CDR3 here is CASSLGQYSNQPQHF. The CDR3 DNA is TGTGCCAGCAGCTTGGGACAATATAGCAATCAGCCCCAGCATTTT.

This chain connects TRBV18 to TRBJ1-2; D not certain. Germline assignment: CDR1 KGHSH and CDR2 LQKENI. This CDR3 comprises 14 residues. V lost 2 bases and J 1 base, leaving 8 bases between the germline ends. CDR3 nucleotide sequence: TGTGCCAGCTCACCAACGGAATTTAACTATGGCTACACCTTC. Translating it yields CASSPTEFNYGYTF.

The rearrangement joins TRBV28 to TRBJ1-5; no definite D call. Germline V gene sequence: CDR1 MDHEN, CDR2 SYDVKM. The length of the CDR3 is 12 residues. V lost 4 bases and J lost 6, with 7 bases in between. The CDR3 spells CASSSGIQPQHF. In DNA, the CDR3 is TGTGCCAGCAGTTCCGGAATTCAGCCCCAGCATTTT.

The rearrangement joins TRBV4-2 to TRBJ2-6; TRBD2 agrees at 9 bases. The length of the CDR3 is 24 residues. V gave up 2 bases and J gave up 1 base; unmatched junction bases: 24. Germline V gene sequence: CDR1 LGHNA, CDR2 YNFKEQ. The CDR3 region has the DNA TGTGCCAGCAGCCAACCCCGTCGGACTAGTGGGGGCGCGGGAGGGCTGTCTGGGGCCAACGTCCTGACTTTC. This translates into CASSQPRRTSGGAGGLSGANVLTF.

This chain connects TRBV29-1 to TRBJ2-7; the D gene is possibly TRBD1 (7 bases). CDR1 and CDR2 from the germline V gene are SQVTM and ANQGSEA. The ends were cut back, 1 base at V and 2 bases at J, with 15 bases in the middle. This CDR3 has 15 residues. CDR3 residues: CSVEVGQGGTYEQYF. CDR3 in DNA: TGCAGCGTTGAAGTGGGGCAGGGGGGAACCTACGAGCAGTACTTC.

The CDR3 is CASSLRWELTYEQYF. The CDR3 coding sequence is TGTGCCAGCAGCTTACGGTGGGAGCTGACCTACGAGCAGTACTTC. The V gene is TRBV7-8, the J gene TRBJ2-7, with D tentatively TRBD2 (5 bases). CDR3 size: 15 residues. The germline V and J ends were trimmed by 2 bases and 2 bases, with 13 bases remaining between them. Germline V gives CDR1 SGHVS, CDR2 FQNEAQ.

This clone was recorded only once. J is TRBJ2-5 and V is TRBV7-6, with TRBD2 identical over 7 bases. The DNA end lines up better with TRBJ2-7; the J call may be wrong. The CDR3 loop spans 13 amino acids. Germline CDR1 and CDR2: SGHVS and FNYEAQ. CDR3 nucleotide sequence: TGTGCCAGTTCACGCGGGAGATCCTACGAGCAGTACTTC. Amino acid sequence: CASSRGRSYEQYF.

The rearrangement joins TRBV5-1 to TRBJ1-4, with a weak D call TRBD1 (5 bases). Germline assignment: CDR1 SGHRS and CDR2 YFSETQ. There are 16 residues in the CDR3. Trimming cost V 4 bases and J 2 bases, with 15 bases left between them. CDR3 loop: CASSGGPIVTNEKLFF. The CDR3 DNA sequence: TGCGCCAGCAGCGGGGGACCCATCGTTACTAATGAAAAACTGTTTTTT.